The entry below gives a single TCR beta chain sequence along with its context. The data belong to a study of blood T cell repertoires in COVID-19. Study-wide context: The cDNA or gDNA used as material had been derived from T cells, B-cell-depleted T cells, or PBMCs.

Individuals drawn from around 25 US areas were about 18 to 90 years old. Exposed participants encountered a COVID-19 case during the 2 weeks preceding study entry. As handled by the study authors: By means of reference gene primer amplification, nucleated cell counts were estimated. Sequencing used immunoSEQ multiplex PCR; TCRdb keeps in-frame clones, though not all of them. The V and J calls and clone size were taken over from that table, and D and trimming were inferred from the DNA. The sample contains approximately 220,000 clones, about 83% of which appear only once. The clonotype comes from a woman aged 50 to 60 who had been exposed to COVID-19. Input material: PBMCs or T cells enriched from blood (not recorded which).

CDR3 nucleotides: TGTGCCAGCAGTGAAATAGGGCAGTCGGGGAATTCACCCCTCCACTTT. Protein: CASSEIGQSGNSPLHF. The chain carries TRBV6-1 and TRBJ1-6; D ambiguous. The V end was cut by 2 bases, the J end by 7 bases, with 15 bases between. In germline, CDR1 is MNHNS, CDR2 SASEGT. The CDR3 contains 16 residues.